This T cell receptor (beta chain) came from a study of blood T cells in healthy people across ages. This clonotype has only a few counts. Next came a second PCR, run for about 6 to 12 cycles, which used a sample-barcoded 5' primer along with a J-beta primer mix. TCRdb reprocessed the 5' RACE reads with MiXCR, giving one entry per CDR3 protein. The sample lists 450,000 to 700,000 distinct CDR3 sequences; about 25% were seen once. Germline lookup yields CDR1 LNHDA and CDR2 SQIVND (reference sequence). This CDR3 has 16 amino acids. V lost 5 bases and J lost 9, with 20 bases in between. The rearrangement links TRBV19 to TRBJ1-6; a possible D gene is TRBD1 (6 bases). The sequence was obtained from a woman in her 70s in good health. Sequenced material: blood. The CDR3 loop is CASSSDPRGNRSPLHF. Here the CDR3 DNA reads TGTGCCAGTAGTTCAGACCCTAGGGGGAATCGTTCACCCCTCCACTTT.